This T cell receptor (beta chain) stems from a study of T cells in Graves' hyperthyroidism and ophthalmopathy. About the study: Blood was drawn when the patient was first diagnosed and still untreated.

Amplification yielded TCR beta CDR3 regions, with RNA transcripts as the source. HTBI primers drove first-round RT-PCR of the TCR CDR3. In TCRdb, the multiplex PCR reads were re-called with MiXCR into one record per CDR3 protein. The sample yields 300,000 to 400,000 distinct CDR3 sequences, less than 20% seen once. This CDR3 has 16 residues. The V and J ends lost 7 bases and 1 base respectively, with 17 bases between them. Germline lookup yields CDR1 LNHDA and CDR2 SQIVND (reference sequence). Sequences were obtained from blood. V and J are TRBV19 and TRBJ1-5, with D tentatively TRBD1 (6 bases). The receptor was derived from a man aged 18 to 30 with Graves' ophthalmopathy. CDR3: CASNIKGGPSNQPQHF. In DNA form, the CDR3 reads TGTGCCAGTAATATTAAGGGGGGGCCAAGCAATCAGCCCCAGCATTTT.